Following are 21 T cell receptor beta chains from one sample sequenced in a study of blood T cell dynamics during melanoma immunotherapy. Time point defined: week 3, after first cycle of checkpoint inhibitor. Libraries were prepared by immunoSEQ multiplex PCR; TCRdb keeps only in-frame clonotypes and omits some of them. The table has roughly 5,000 clones, around nine tenths seen once. This specimen consisted of blood, obtained from a patient treated with checkpoint blockade. Every receptor here comes from a human donor with melanoma.

J is TRBJ2-1 and V is TRBV5-1; the match to TRBD1 covers 8 bases. The germline CDR1 and CDR2 sequences are SGHRS and YFSETQ. The CDR3 covers 16 residues. V shed 4 bases and J 7 bases; nucleotides not matched to a gene: 13. The chain's CDR3 is CASSQLPGTGENEQFF. The CDR3 region has the DNA TGCGCCAGCAGCCAACTTCCCGGGACAGGAGAGAATGAGCAGTTCTTC.

V gene TRBV2 combines with J gene TRBJ2-7; TRBD2 is a possible D gene (6 bases). CDR3 length: 18 residues. The germline V gene has CDR1 SNHLY and CDR2 FYNNEI. V was trimmed by 5 bases and J by 0 bases, leaving 23 bases between them. CDR3 in DNA: TGTGCCAGCAGTCCCTTGAGGCGGGGTATGTCGGTCTCCTACGAGCAGTACTTC. It translates to CASSPLRRGMSVSYEQYF.

This clone was seen just once. V and J are TRBV4-2 and TRBJ2-5, with TRBD2 matching over 7 bases. V dropped 1 base and J dropped 3; count of bases not matched to a gene: 2. CDR1 LGHNA and CDR2 YNFKEQ come from the germline V gene. The CDR3 runs to 14 residues. The DNA for the CDR3 is TGTGCCAGCAGCCAAGGGACTAGAAAAGAGACCCAGTACTTC. The encoded protein is CASSQGTRKETQYF.

This chain joins TRBV14 and TRBJ2-1; TRBD2 matches at 7 bases. Unmatched junction bases numbered 8, after V lost 6 bases and J lost 9 bases. Germline-derived CDR1 and CDR2 are SGHDN and FVKESK. This CDR3 has 13 amino acids. CDR3 nucleotides: TGTGCCAGCAGAAGGGCGGGAGTGGGTGAGCAGTTCTTC. Translation: CASRRAGVGEQFF.

The chain couples TRBV4-3 to TRBJ2-7; the match to TRBD2 covers 7 bases. Germline loops: CDR1 LGHNA, CDR2 YSLEER. Losses at the gene ends were 0 bases for V and 2 bases for J; bases not matched to a gene: 16. The length of the CDR3 is 19 residues. The CDR3: CASSQDWTRTGPGPYEQYF. The DNA for the CDR3 is TGCGCCAGCAGCCAAGACTGGACTAGAACCGGGCCCGGACCCTACGAGCAGTACTTC.

The chain uses TRBV19 and TRBJ2-7; 10 bases are a match to TRBD1. Germline lookup yields CDR1 LNHDA and CDR2 SQIVND (reference sequence). The CDR3 contains 14 residues. Trimming at V came to 4 bases and at J to 2 bases, leaving 2 bases not matched to a gene. CDR3 residues: CASSRTGGTYEQYF. CDR3 nucleotides: TGTGCCAGTAGTAGGACAGGGGGGACCTACGAGCAGTACTTC.

Only one count was recorded for this clone. The rearrangement links TRBV5-1 to TRBJ2-6; TRBD1 matches 7 bases. V lost 4 bases to trimming and J lost 2 bases; unmatched junction nucleotides: 3. The CDR3 sequence is 15 residues long. Germline values: CDR1 SGHRS, CDR2 YFSETQ. CDR3 loop: CASSPGTAGANVLTF. The DNA for the CDR3 is TGCGCCAGCAGCCCCGGGACAGCTGGGGCCAACGTCCTGACTTTC.

The rearrangement uses TRBV9 and TRBJ2-2; D possibly uses TRBD1 or TRBD2 (6 bases each). The germline V gene has CDR1 SGDLS and CDR2 YYNGEE. The CDR3 runs 13 residues. Between the trimmed V and J ends, which lost 4 bases and 4 bases, there was a span of 8 bases. CDR3 sequence (DNA): TGTGCCAGCAGCAAGGGGGGCACCGGGGAGCTGTTTTTT. Translation gives CASSKGGTGELFF.

In its sample, this clone was seen a few times. The J gene is TRBJ2-5, the V gene TRBV7-2, with 12 bases matching TRBD2. Germline V gene lookup returns CDR1 SGHTA and CDR2 FQGNSA. The CDR3 runs to 16 residues. The ends lost 4 bases at V and 1 base at J; junction bases unmatched: 4. For the CDR3, the DNA is TGTGCCAGCAGCTCTCGACTAGCGGGAGCCCAAGAGACCCAGTACTTC. Protein product: CASSSRLAGAQETQYF.

The V gene is TRBV6-1, the J gene TRBJ1-5; D gene ambiguous. The V gene lost 6 bases and the J gene lost 3 bases, with 15 bases spanning the gap. The CDR3 has 15 amino acids. Germline V gene lookup returns CDR1 MNHNS and CDR2 SASEGT. The CDR3 DNA reads TGTGCCAGCAGGCCCCCGGGATCCAACAATCAGCCCCAGCATTTT. This encodes CASRPPGSNNQPQHF.

This rearrangement joins TRBV7-2 to TRBJ2-5, with D perhaps TRBD1 (5 bases). With 5 bases removed from V and 3 bases from J, the gap between germline ends came to 16 bases. This CDR3 comprises 15 residues. Germline CDR1 is SGHTA and CDR2 is FQGNSA. The CDR3, as DNA: TGTGCCAGCAGCGGAAGTCGTACAGGAAAAGAGACCCAGTACTTC. It is translated as CASSGSRTGKETQYF. Combining the CDR3 with reference TRBV7-2 and TRBJ2-5 gives the whole variable domain GAGVSQSPSNKVTEKGKDVELRCDPISGHTALYWYRQSLGQGLEFLIYFQGNSAPDKSGLPSDRFSAERTGGSVSTLTIQRTQQEDSAVYLCASSGSRTGKETQYFGPGTRLLVL.

J is TRBJ1-2 and V is TRBV6-5; no reliable D call. Trimming stripped 2 bases from V and 0 bases from J, with 4 bases between. The CDR3 runs 13 residues. CDR1 is MNHEY, CDR2 SVGAGI, per germline. CDR3 residues: CASSYGPNYGYTF. As DNA, the CDR3 is TGTGCCAGCAGTTACGGGCCTAACTATGGCTACACCTTC.

The chain recombines TRBV5-1 with TRBJ1-4; 8 positions agree with TRBD1. The trim removed 5 bases at V and 12 bases at J, leaving 6 bases unmatched. Germline assignment: CDR1 SGHRS and CDR2 YFSETQ. The length of the CDR3 is 12 residues. The chain's CDR3 is CASRRQGKELFF. CDR3 DNA: TGCGCCAGCAGAAGACAGGGGAAGGAACTGTTTTTT.

J is TRBJ2-7 and V is TRBV6-7; tentative D call: TRBD2 (6 bases). TRBV6-7 qualifies as an ORF whose function is uncertain. This CDR3 spans 14 amino acids. Trimming cost V 4 bases and J 3 bases, with 13 bases left between them. DNA of the CDR3: TGTGCCAGCAGTTCCCCGCGGGACTTCTACGAGCAGTACTTC. Translating gives CASSSPRDFYEQYF.

V and J are TRBV21-1 and TRBJ2-7. TRBV21-1 is a pseudogene locus. CDR3 length equals 8 residues. CDR3 sequence (DNA): TGTGCCAGCAGCAAAGGTGGCTTC. This gives the protein CASSKGGF.

This sequence joins TRBV29-1 and TRBJ2-3, with D possibly being TRBD2 (6 bases). Germline V gene sequence: CDR1 SQVTM, CDR2 ANQGSEA. This CDR3 spans 15 amino acids. The V end was cut by 1 base, the J end by 2 bases, with 13 bases between. CDR3 sequence: CSVEGGDRITDTQYF. In DNA form, the CDR3 reads TGCAGCGTTGAAGGGGGGGACCGGATCACAGATACGCAGTATTTT.

This clone has a single count. The chain combines TRBV5-1 with TRBJ2-1, with TRBD2 matching 7 bases. CDR1 SGHRS and CDR2 YFSETQ come from the germline V gene. The CDR3 is made up of 13 amino acids. After removal of 6 bases from V and 8 bases from J, the junction contained 8 bases not matched to a gene. The CDR3 spells CASTSGNWDEQFF. CDR3 nucleotides: TGCGCCAGCACAAGCGGGAATTGGGATGAGCAGTTCTTC.

V gene TRBV7-6 combines with J gene TRBJ1-1; maybe TRBD1 (5 bases). V was shortened by 2 bases and J by 0 bases, with 13 bases between the two germline ends. Per germline, CDR1 SGHVS and CDR2 FNYEAQ. The CDR3 is 16 amino acids. The CDR3 nucleotides read TGTGCCAGCAGCTTAAAGATCGGGGCCATGAACACTGAAGCTTTCTTT. It yields the protein CASSLKIGAMNTEAFF. Full variable domain (missing parts from reference TRBV7-6 and TRBJ1-1): GAGVSQSPRYKVTKRGQDVALRCDPISGHVSLYWYRQALGQGPEFLTYFNYEAQQDKSGLPNDRFSAERPEGSISTLTIQRTEQRDSAMYRCASSLKIGAMNTEAFFGQGTRLTVV.

The chain joins TRBV7-5 to TRBJ2-1; no DNA check was done on the table's D call, TRBD2. TRBV7-5 is marked as a pseudogene. The CDR3 contains 16 residues. Here the CDR3 DNA reads TGTGCCAGAAGCTCCCCCGGGAAAACGGGAGAGAATGAGCAGTTCTTC. This encodes CARSSPGKTGENEQFF.

V usage is TRBV7-3 and J usage is TRBJ2-3, with 7 bases fitting TRBD2. With 2 bases clipped from V and 6 bases from J, the junction kept 8 bases outside the gene matches. Per the germline V gene, CDR1 is SGHTA and CDR2 is FQGTGA. This CDR3 spans 15 amino acids. The CDR3 here is CASSLWGGSSDTQYF. The CDR3 nucleotides read TGTGCCAGCAGCTTATGGGGCGGGAGTTCCGATACGCAGTATTTT.

This clone was found once. V gene TRBV5-4 combines with J gene TRBJ2-3; 13 positions agree with TRBD2. The CDR3 contains 16 residues. Germline V gene sequence: CDR1 SGHNT, CDR2 YYREEE (reference sequence). The V and J ends lost 4 bases and 2 bases, in that order; junction bases with no gene match: 4. CDR3 sequence (DNA): TGTGCCAGCAGCACCGGGACTAGCGGGAACACAGATACGCAGTATTTT. Protein sequence: CASSTGTSGNTDTQYF. Combining the CDR3 with reference TRBV5-4 and TRBJ2-3 gives the whole variable domain ETGVTQSPTHLIKTRGQQVTLRCSSQSGHNTVSWYQQALGQGPQFIFQYYREEENGRGNFPPRFSGLQFPNYSSELNVNALELDDSALYLCASSTGTSGNTDTQYFGPGTRLTVL.